These T cell receptor beta chains were read from a single sample in a study of T-cell reconstitution after alpha-beta-depleted transplantation in children. TCRdb re-derived calls from the PCR reads in MiXCR, one entry per CDR3 protein. The sample records 300,000 to 400,000 distinct CDR3 sequences, about 16% being singletons. The source was PBMCs, mostly from graft donor cells, collected 360 days after TCRalphabeta/CD19-depleted stem cell transplant. The source of these receptors is a male patient between 2 and 9 years old who had a stem cell transplant for acute lymphoblastic leukemia, so the T cells may come from the graft donor. The CDR3 runs from the conserved cysteine through the conserved F or W.

TRBV20-1	16	TRBJ2-3	CSASMRLAGPTDTQYF
TRBV12-3/TRBV12-4	14	TRBJ1-3	CASNSPFLRNTIYF
TRBV4-3	13	TRBJ2-1	CASSQAGTNEQFF
TRBV30	11	TRBJ2-1	CAWSRASEQFF
TRBV27	13	TRBJ2-7	CASRGSGSYEQYF
TRBV6-2/TRBV6-3	16	TRBJ1-5	CASSYPGGASNQPQHF
TRBV7-2	15	TRBJ2-3	CASSLASGDTDTQYF
TRBV28	15	TRBJ2-3	CASSLLIGRTDTQYF
TRBV7-2	15	TRBJ1-1	CASSSKSAGGTEAFF
TRBV20-1	13	TRBJ2-7	CSAPPAGSYEQYF
TRBV5-1	15	TRBJ2-7	CASSLWPSGSYEQYF
TRBV3-1	16	TRBJ1-1	CASSQRGWFENTEAFF
TRBV5-1	14	TRBJ2-7	CASSSLAGVYEQYF
TRBV6-5	23	TRBJ2-3	CASTPFRLAGVLESTTSTDTQYF
TRBV2	15	TRBJ2-1	CASSALGLAANEQFF
TRBV19	14	TRBJ1-5	CASSIPRGNQPQHF
TRBV20-1	15	TRBJ2-5	CSARESGTRKETQYF
TRBV5-1	15	TRBJ2-7	CASSSWTSGPYEQYF
TRBV19	15	TRBJ2-1	CASSIAHGVRGEQFF
TRBV4-3	14	TRBJ2-1	CASSQDPGGGEQFF
TRBV15	14	TRBJ1-1	CATSPQGGNTEAFF
TRBV7-9	15	TRBJ2-1	CASFATWLAHNEQFF
TRBV10-3	13	TRBJ2-7	CAIRLGLGDEQYF
TRBV12-2	14	TRBJ2-5	CASRLDGGTTTQYF
TRBV7-9	9	TRBJ2-3	CARTDTQYF
TRBV12-5	15	TRBJ2-1	CASGFGQGSHNEQFF
TRBV28	17	TRBJ2-3	CASSQRRLAGPIDTQYF
TRBV27	15	TRBJ1-2	CASSWGQGAGYGYTF
TRBV3-1	13	TRBJ2-3	CASSQEVGNTQYF
TRBV11-1	19	TRBJ2-3	CASSLVLLGGPRVPDTQYF
TRBV7-3	14	TRBJ2-1	CASSFRGGYNEQFF
TRBV14	15	TRBJ2-1	CASSQVAATYNEQFF